Following are 32 T cell receptor beta chains from one sample sequenced in a study of control samples from healthy donors and cancer patients. Some clones are missing from TCRdb's copy, which holds only in-frame ones; the method was immunoSEQ multiplex PCR. The sample holds more than 85,000 clones; 83% are singletons and the top ten take roughly 13%. Sequencing input: blood. These receptors were taken from a woman aged 45-59 years in good health.

The chain has TRBV7-8 and TRBJ1-1, with 8 bases aligning to TRBD1. This CDR3 spans 16 amino acids. Germline V gives CDR1 SGHVS, CDR2 FQNEAQ. J was trimmed by 5 bases and V by 5 bases; bases with no gene match: 13. As DNA, the CDR3 is TGTGCCAGCAGCACCCGGACAGGGAGACTAGTGACTGAAGCTTTCTTT. It encodes CASSTRTGRLVTEAFF. The complete variable domain, with remaining parts taken from reference TRBV7-8 and TRBJ1-1, reads GAGVSQSPRYKVAKRGQDVALRCDPISGHVSLFWYQQALGQGPEFLTYFQNEAQLDKSGLPSDRFFAERPEGSVSTLKIQRTQQEDSAVYLCASSTRTGRLVTEAFFGQGTRLTVV.

The genes are TRBV5-6 and TRBJ2-5; possible D gene TRBD2, 6 bases. Looked up from germline, CDR1 is SGHDT and CDR2 is YYEEEE. V was shortened by 4 bases and J by 1 base, with 17 bases between the two germline ends. This CDR3 spans 16 amino acids. CDR3 sequence reads: CASSPGGLGVQETQYF. CDR3 nucleotide sequence: TGTGCCAGCAGCCCTGGGGGGTTGGGGGTCCAAGAGACCCAGTACTTC.

J is TRBJ1-4 and V is TRBV7-2; weak D call: TRBD1 (5 bases). Trimming took off 3 bases at V and 4 bases at J, with 12 bases between the two ends. Germline-derived CDR1 and CDR2 are SGHTA and FQGNSA. The CDR3 spans 15 residues. Here the CDR3 reads CASSLSGALNEKLFF. The CDR3 DNA is TGTGCCAGCAGCTTGAGCGGGGCCCTTAATGAAAAACTGTTTTTT. The full variable domain, completed using reference TRBV7-2 and TRBJ1-4, is GAGVSQSPSNKVTEKGKDVELRCDPISGHTALYWYRQSLGQGLEFLIYFQGNSAPDKSGLPSDRFSAERTGGSVSTLTIQRTQQEDSAVYLCASSLSGALNEKLFFGSGTQLSVL.

On this clone: The germline gene is not matched at one end of the junction; a read error may be the cause. In the same sample, other DNA sequences code for this CDR3. The chain has TRBV18 and TRBJ1-1; D unresolved. This CDR3 is built from 15 residues. Germline V gene sequence: CDR1 KGHSH, CDR2 LQKENI. This CDR3 is CASSPKGSQNTEAFF. CDR3 DNA sequence: TGTGCCAGCTCACCAAAGGGCAGTCAGAACACCGAAGCTTTCTTT.

The chain uses TRBV25-1 and TRBJ1-1; D call uncertain. The germline gives CDR1 MGHDK, CDR2 SYGVNS. Trimming pared 1 base from V and 5 bases from J, leaving 14 bases between. The length of the CDR3 is 15 residues. In DNA form, the CDR3 reads TGTGCCAGCAGTGAATCCCCAGGACGCGGGACTGAAGCTTTCTTT. This encodes CASSESPGRGTEAFF.

The V call is TRBV11-1, the J call TRBJ2-7; maybe TRBD1 (5 bases). CDR1 and CDR2 (germline): SGHAT, FQDESV (reference sequence). CDR3 length equals 13 residues. V lost 2 bases and J 6 bases, leaving 11 bases between the germline ends. CDR3 region: CASSLLREGEQYF. Written as DNA, the CDR3 is TGTGCCAGCAGCTTACTCAGGGAAGGCGAGCAGTACTTC. The variable domain in full, completed from reference TRBV11-1 and TRBJ2-7, reads EAEVAQSPRYKITEKSQAVAFWCDPISGHATLYWYRQILGQGPELLVQFQDESVVDDSQLPKDRFSAERLKGVDSTLKIQPAELGDSAMYLCASSLLREGEQYFGPGTRLTVT.

DNA of the CDR3: TGTGCCAGCTCACCACCCGACAGGGCTGGGGCCAACGTCCTGACTTTC. Encoded protein: CASSPPDRAGANVLTF. V and J are TRBV18 and TRBJ2-6, with 7 positions matching TRBD1. CDR1 and CDR2 from the germline V gene are KGHSH and LQKENI. This CDR3 region has 16 residues. V was pared by 0 bases and J by 2 bases, with 1 base of the junction left unmatched. Together with reference TRBV18 and TRBJ2-6, the CDR3 gives the full variable domain: NAGVMQNPRHLVRRRGQEARLRCSPMKGHSHVYWYRQLPEEGLKFMVYLQKENIIDESGMPKERFSAEFPKEGPSILRIQQVVRGDSAAYFCASSPPDRAGANVLTFGAGSRLTVL.

The chain links TRBV6-6 to TRBJ2-3; TRBD1 matches 12 bases. J lost 3 bases, V lost 8 bases, and 6 bases had no gene match. Germline V gives CDR1 MNHNY, CDR2 SVGAGI (reference sequence). The CDR3 sequence is 15 residues long. The CDR3 DNA reads as TGTGCCAGCGGGACAGGGGGCGCGGGAACAGATACGCAGTATTTT. Residues: CASGTGGAGTDTQYF.

The V and J genes are TRBV24-1 and TRBJ2-7; D is possibly TRBD1 (6 bases). Trimming shortened V by 4 bases and J by 3 bases, and 9 bases separated the two germline ends. The CDR3 is 13 amino acids. Germline V gene lookup returns CDR1 KGHDR and CDR2 SFDVKD. The CDR3 protein is CATSDRDIYEQYF. The CDR3, as DNA: TGTGCCACCAGTGACCGGGACATCTACGAGCAGTACTTC.

The chain has TRBV19 and TRBJ1-1; the D gene is possibly TRBD1 (5 bases). CDR3 size: 14 residues. V was pared by 2 bases and J by 1 base, with 8 bases between. From germline, CDR1 is LNHDA and CDR2 SQIVND (reference sequence). The CDR3 is CASSIHTGNTEAFF. As DNA, the CDR3 is TGTGCCAGTAGTATACACACAGGGAACACTGAAGCTTTCTTT.

The chain recombines TRBV18 with TRBJ1-1, with D unresolved. Trimming stripped 3 bases from V and 7 bases from J, with 9 bases between. Germline V gene sequence: CDR1 KGHSH, CDR2 LQKENI. The CDR3 contains 12 residues. The CDR3 sequence is CASSPDGVEAFF. CDR3 bases: TGTGCCAGCTCACCGGACGGCGTTGAAGCTTTCTTT.

The CDR3 sequence is CAWTRGPNEKLFF. The CDR3 bases are TGTGCCTGGACCCGGGGACCGAATGAAAAACTGTTTTTT. This chain links TRBV30 with TRBJ1-4; the D gene is possibly TRBD1 (5 bases). Germline values: CDR1 GTSNPN, CDR2 SVGIG (reference sequence). There are 13 residues in the CDR3. The V and J ends lost 4 bases and 5 bases respectively, with 11 bases between them. The complete variable domain, with remaining parts taken from reference TRBV30 and TRBJ1-4, reads SQTIHQWPATLVQPVGSPLSLECTVEGTSNPNLYWYRQAAGRGLQLLFYSVGIGQISSEVPQNLSASRPQDRQFILSSKKLLLSDSGFYLCAWTRGPNEKLFFGSGTQLSVL.

This clone has just one count. This chain connects TRBV15 to TRBJ1-5; D may be TRBD1 (6 bases). In germline, CDR1 is LNHNV, CDR2 YYDKDF (reference sequence). V shed 0 bases and J shed 1 base, with 13 bases lying between them. The CDR3 has 17 amino acids. The CDR3 nucleotides are TGTGCCACCAGCAGAGAACAGGGAAGTAGGAGCAATCAGCCCCAGCATTTT. Translating it yields CATSREQGSRSNQPQHF.

J is TRBJ2-1 and V is TRBV19; either TRBD1 or TRBD2 may fit D (5 bases each). CDR3 length: 15 residues. CDR1 is LNHDA and CDR2 is SQIVND in the germline V gene (reference sequence). Trimming removed 5 bases at V and 6 bases at J, with 17 bases between. CDR3 region: CASSSLEGLRNEQFF. DNA for the CDR3: TGTGCCAGTAGTTCCCTCGAGGGGCTTCGCAATGAGCAGTTCTTC.

The J gene is TRBJ2-2, the V gene TRBV9; 7 positions agree with TRBD2. CDR1 and CDR2 (germline): SGDLS, YYNGEE. The CDR3 contains 17 residues. V lost 0 bases to trimming and J lost 2 bases; unmatched junction nucleotides: 7. The CDR3 spells CASSVVGLADNTGELFF. CDR3 nucleotides: TGTGCCAGCAGCGTAGTGGGTCTAGCGGACAACACCGGGGAGCTGTTTTTT.

The chain uses TRBV6-2 or TRBV6-3 and TRBJ2-2; 7 nucleotides match TRBD1. The CDR3 runs to 15 residues. Trimming cost V 5 bases and J 4 bases; bases outside gene matches: 7. Germline V gene data show CDR1 as MNHEY and CDR2 as SVGEGT. The CDR3 loop is CASSPPGGITGELFF. Written as DNA, the CDR3 is TGTGCCAGCAGTCCCCCAGGGGGTATCACCGGGGAGCTGTTTTTT.

V usage is TRBV6-6 and J usage is TRBJ1-6, with a weak D call TRBD1 (5 bases). This CDR3 comprises 14 residues. From germline, CDR1 is MNHNY and CDR2 SVGAGI (reference sequence). V lost 10 bases and J 6 bases, leaving 16 bases between the germline ends. This chain's CDR3 is CAITVRGTNSPLHF. Written as DNA, the CDR3 is TGTGCCATCACAGTGAGGGGTACTAATTCACCCCTCCACTTT.

The chain carries TRBV5-1 and TRBJ1-2, with D perhaps matching TRBD1 (5 bases). Looked up from germline, CDR1 is SGHRS and CDR2 is YFSETQ. There are 17 residues in the CDR3. V lost 3 bases and J 1 base, leaving 19 bases between the germline ends. The CDR3 protein is CASSSPAGQQYNYGYTF. The CDR3 DNA follows: TGCGCCAGCAGCTCGCCGGCAGGACAACAATATAACTATGGCTACACCTTC.

J is TRBJ2-3 and V is TRBV9; 9 nucleotides agree with TRBD2. With V trimmed by 1 base and J by 3 bases, 6 bases remained unmatched. CDR3 size: 16 residues. CDR1 SGDLS and CDR2 YYNGEE come from the germline V gene. The CDR3 is CASSVRLAGRTDTQYF. In DNA form, the CDR3 reads TGTGCCAGCAGCGTAAGGCTAGCGGGGAGAACAGATACGCAGTATTTT.

The gene calls are TRBV2 and TRBJ1-3, with D hard to call. Trimming took 6 bases from V and 0 from J, leaving 9 bases between them. Germline V lookup: CDR1 SNHLY, CDR2 FYNNEI. The CDR3 totals 14 residues. The CDR3 loop is CASSAQRSGNTIYF. The CDR3 DNA follows: TGTGCCAGCAGCGCACAGCGCTCTGGAAACACCATATATTTT.

This chain connects TRBV7-2 to TRBJ2-7; D is ambiguous. V shed 1 base and J shed 3 bases, with 13 bases lying between them. This CDR3 has 15 amino acids. Germline V CDR1 and CDR2: SGHTA, FQGNSA. CDR3 residues: CASSLGRSRNYEQYF. Here the CDR3 DNA reads TGTGCCAGCAGCTTAGGGCGCTCCCGGAACTACGAGCAGTACTTC.

This clone turned up a few times. CDR3 in amino acids: CASSLAGGRADTQYF. CDR3 nucleotides: TGTGCCAGCAGCTTAGCGGGGGGGCGGGCAGATACGCAGTATTTT. The chain employs TRBV7-2 and TRBJ2-3, with D perhaps matching TRBD2 (7 bases). The CDR3 has 15 residues. The V gene lost 0 bases and the J gene lost 4 bases, with 11 bases spanning the gap. Germline V lookup: CDR1 SGHTA, CDR2 FQGNSA.

The gene calls are TRBV9 and TRBJ2-3; 11 bases fit TRBD1. Germline CDR1 is SGDLS and CDR2 is YYNGEE. The CDR3 consists of 17 residues. The V and J ends lost 10 bases and 0 bases, in that order; junction bases with no gene match: 13. This CDR3 is CASRRGQGVLSTDTQYF. CDR3 bases: TGTGCCTCCCGGAGGGGACAGGGGGTTCTTAGCACAGATACGCAGTATTTT. The full variable domain, completed using reference TRBV9 and TRBJ2-3, is DSGVTQTPKHLITATGQRVTLRCSPRSGDLSVYWYQQSLDQGLQFLIQYYNGEERAKGNILERFSAQQFPDLHSELNLSSLELGDSALYFCASRRGQGVLSTDTQYFGPGTRLTVL.

The chain combines TRBV2 with TRBJ1-5; 7 nucleotides match TRBD1. V shed 7 bases, J shed 12 bases, and the junction held 15 bases outside the gene matches. CDR3 length equals 14 residues. Germline V gives CDR1 SNHLY, CDR2 FYNNEI. The chain's CDR3 is CASTLGGGEGNQHF. The CDR3 DNA is TGTGCCAGCACCTTAGGGGGCGGAGAGGGAAACCAGCATTTT. Using reference TRBV2 and TRBJ1-5 for the parts outside the CDR3, the full variable domain is EPEVTQTPSHQVTQMGQEVILRCVPISNHLYFYWYRQILGQKVEFLVSFYNNEISEKSEIFDDQFSVERPDGSNFTLKIRSTKLEDSAMYFCASTLGGGEGNQHFGDGTRLSIL.

J is TRBJ2-7 and V is TRBV6-2 or TRBV6-3; D ambiguous. V lost 2 bases and J lost 0, with 2 bases in between. CDR3 length: 12 amino acids. CDR1 and CDR2 (germline): MNHEY, SVGEGT. The DNA of the CDR3 is TGTGCCAGCAGTTACCCCTCCTACGAGCAGTACTTC. As protein: CASSYPSYEQYF.

The chain uses TRBV9 and TRBJ2-6, with D perhaps TRBD2 (6 bases). Per the germline V gene, CDR1 is SGDLS and CDR2 is YYNGEE. The CDR3 sequence is 15 residues long. V dropped 4 bases and J dropped 1 base, with 9 bases sitting between them. DNA of the CDR3: TGTGCCAGCAGCCCCCGGGAGTCTGGGGCCAACGTCCTGACTTTC. Protein product: CASSPRESGANVLTF.

DNA for the CDR3: TGCGCCAGCAGCTTGGATACAGGGGGCTTATATGCTTTCTTT. This codes for CASSLDTGGLYAFF. The rearrangement joins TRBV5-1 to TRBJ1-1; 9 bases fit TRBD1. CDR3 length: 14 amino acids. V lost 0 bases to trimming and J lost 11 bases; unmatched junction nucleotides: 8. Germline V CDR1 and CDR2: SGHRS, YFSETQ.

In its sample, this clone was seen a few times. The rearrangement joins TRBV9 to TRBJ2-2; no definite D call. The CDR3 has 15 amino acids. Per germline, CDR1 SGDLS and CDR2 YYNGEE. V gave up 0 bases and J gave up 0 bases, with 6 bases separating them. The CDR3, as DNA: TGTGCCAGCAGCGTAGACGCATCGAACACCGGGGAGCTGTTTTTT. Its protein product is CASSVDASNTGELFF.

This chain uses TRBV27 with TRBJ1-2; D is ambiguous. The CDR3 has 12 residues. V dropped 7 bases and J dropped 0 bases, with 6 bases sitting between them. Germline V gene data show CDR1 as MNHEY and CDR2 as SMNVEV (reference sequence). The CDR3 here is CASKGSNYGYTF. The DNA for the CDR3 is TGTGCCAGCAAGGGATCTAACTATGGCTACACCTTC.

This clone is a singleton in its sample. The CDR3 coding sequence is TGTGCCACCAGCAGAGTGCGGACAGGCCCCCTTCCTGGCTACACCTTC. Its protein is CATSRVRTGPLPGYTF. J is TRBJ1-2 and V is TRBV15; 7 positions agree with TRBD1. The CDR3 spans 16 residues. V shed 1 base and J 7 bases; nucleotides not matched to a gene: 12. Germline loops: CDR1 LNHNV, CDR2 YYDKDF (reference sequence).

The sample holds one count of this clone. V and J are TRBV28 and TRBJ1-5; perhaps TRBD1 as D (6 bases). V gave up 7 bases and J gave up 6 bases, with 10 bases separating them. The length of the CDR3 is 12 residues. Per germline, CDR1 MDHEN and CDR2 SYDVKM. The chain's CDR3 is CASKGGPQPQHF. The CDR3 DNA follows: TGTGCCAGCAAGGGGGGCCCTCAGCCCCAGCATTTT.

This rearrangement joins TRBV3-1 (or the pseudogene TRBV3-2) to TRBJ2-1; no reliable D call. Per the germline V gene, CDR1 is LGHDT and CDR2 is YNNKEL (reference sequence). V was clipped by 3 bases and J by 2 bases, with 14 bases between them. The CDR3 is 16 amino acids. The DNA of the CDR3 is TGTGCCAGCAGCCACGTTGGTCCGAGTCCCTACAATGAGCAGTTCTTC. Amino acid sequence: CASSHVGPSPYNEQFF.